A single sample is the source of the 32 T cell receptor beta chains below, sequenced in a study of T cell repertoires in cytomegalovirus infection. These receptors lack a known antigen. Via MiXCR, TCRdb re-called the reads, giving one row per CDR3 protein. Among roughly 920,000 distinct CDR3 sequences listed, around a third were seen once. The material sequenced was cultured CD8+ T cells from PBMCs, taken from culture after CMV antigen stimulation. The receptors here all came from a human donor in good health (CMV status not recorded). Some clones in this sample may be carry-over from other donors' samples.

This clonotype was picked up one time. The junction departs from the called germline gene at one end, perhaps through a read error. V and J are TRBV2 and TRBJ1-1; possibly TRBD1 for D (5 bases). Germline-derived CDR1 and CDR2 are SNHLY and FYNNEI. CDR3 size: 12 residues. For the CDR3, the DNA is TGTGCCAGCAGTGGGGGGGTCACTAAAGCTTTCTTT. This gives the protein CASSGGVTKAFF.

The chain combines TRBV18 with TRBJ2-1, with D perhaps given as TRBD1 or TRBD2 (5 bases each). CDR3 size: 14 residues. Germline values: CDR1 KGHSH, CDR2 LQKENI. The V gene lost 2 bases and the J gene lost 5 bases, with 10 bases spanning the gap. The CDR3 reads CASSPTGANNEQFF. CDR3 nucleotides: TGTGCCAGCTCACCAACCGGGGCGAACAATGAGCAGTTCTTC.

This clonotype was counted only a few times. The chain employs TRBV6-1 and TRBJ1-4; 9 nucleotides align to TRBD1. CDR3 length: 15 residues. CDR1 is MNHNS and CDR2 is SASEGT in the germline V gene. V dropped 5 bases and J dropped 3; count of bases not matched to a gene: 4. The CDR3 bases are TGTGCCAGCAGTCCGAGGACAGGGGCTAATGAAAAACTGTTTTTT. Translating gives CASSPRTGANEKLFF.

This clonotype was seen a few times. The chain carries TRBV20-1 and TRBJ2-3; D tentatively reads TRBD1 or TRBD2 (5 bases each). CDR1 is DFQATT, CDR2 SNEGSKA, per germline (reference sequence). This CDR3 comprises 15 residues. With 3 bases removed from V and 3 bases from J, the gap between germline ends came to 16 bases. The CDR3 bases are TGCAGTGCTAGGGGGACCATAGAAATTACAGATACGCAGTATTTT. This encodes CSARGTIEITDTQYF.

This chain joins TRBV12-5 and TRBJ1-1, with D unresolved. Per germline, CDR1 LGHNT and CDR2 FRNRAP. V lost 5 bases and J 6 bases, leaving 10 bases between the germline ends. There are 12 residues in the CDR3. CDR3 nucleotide sequence: TGTGCTAGTGGTACCAAAAGCCCTGAAGCTTTCTTT. This translates into CASGTKSPEAFF. Full variable domain (outside the CDR3, taken from reference TRBV12-5 and TRBJ1-1): DARVTQTPRHKVTEMGQEVTMRCQPILGHNTVFWYRQTMMQGLELLAYFRNRAPLDDSGMPKDRFSAEMPDATLATLKIQPSEPRDSAVYFCASGTKSPEAFFGQGTRLTVV.

This clonotype appeared a few times. The chain employs TRBV6-1 and TRBJ2-7; 11 bases are shared with TRBD2. From germline, CDR1 is MNHNS and CDR2 SASEGT. The V segment lost 6 bases and the J segment 0 bases; nucleotides outside the gene matches: 4. The CDR3 is 15 residues long. Here the CDR3 DNA reads TGTGCCAGCAGAACTAGCGGGGGTTTCTCCTACGAGCAGTACTTC. This sequence encodes CASRTSGGFSYEQYF.

This clonotype was seen only a few times. This chain joins TRBV7-3 and TRBJ2-1; TRBD1 matches 8 bases. The CDR3 contains 14 residues. Germline CDR1 is SGHTA and CDR2 is FQGTGA. The ends lost 5 bases at V and 3 bases at J; junction bases unmatched: 3. CDR3 in amino acids: CASSDGQGYNEQFF. CDR3 sequence (DNA): TGTGCCAGCAGCGATGGACAGGGCTACAATGAGCAGTTCTTC.

The rearrangement uses TRBV3-1 and TRBJ1-3, with D perhaps TRBD1 (5 bases). Trimming stripped 1 base from V and 4 bases from J, with 14 bases between. The CDR3 has 16 amino acids. Germline V lookup: CDR1 LGHDT, CDR2 YNNKEL (reference sequence). The CDR3 DNA follows: TGTGCCAGCAGCCAAGTAAAAGACAGCTTCGGAAACACCATATATTTT. Protein product: CASSQVKDSFGNTIYF.

This clonotype was seen only a few times. The chain couples TRBV4-1 to TRBJ1-1, with D possibly being TRBD1 (6 bases). The CDR3 totals 15 residues. Trimming pared 2 bases from V and 1 base from J, leaving 11 bases between. Germline values: CDR1 MGHRA, CDR2 YSYEKL. The CDR3 region has the DNA TGCGCCAGCAGCCAAAGACAGGAATCGAACACTGAAGCTTTCTTT. This gives the protein CASSQRQESNTEAFF.

The table lists this clonotype with a few counts. The CDR3 coding sequence is TGCAGCGTTGAATATCCAGGAGAAGCTTTCTTT. It codes for CSVEYPGEAFF. The chain employs TRBV29-1 and TRBJ1-1; D is ambiguous. Looked up from germline, CDR1 is SQVTM and CDR2 is ANQGSEA. The length of the CDR3 is 11 residues. V was trimmed by 2 bases and J by 8 bases, leaving 9 bases between them.

The V call is TRBV7-9, the J call TRBJ2-4, with TRBD1 identical over 7 bases. The germline V gene encodes CDR1 SEHNR and CDR2 FQNEAQ (reference sequence). The CDR3 loop spans 17 amino acids. After removal of 4 bases from V and 5 bases from J, the junction contained 14 bases not matched to a gene. CDR3 coding DNA: TGTGCCAGCAGCTCCCACACCCAGGGGGTTGCACAAAACATTCAGTACTTC. Translation: CASSSHTQGVAQNIQYF. Variable domain in full (rest from reference TRBV7-9 and TRBJ2-4): DTGVSQNPRHKITKRGQNVTFRCDPISEHNRLYWYRQTLGQGPEFLTYFQNEAQLEKSRLLSDRFSAERPKGSFSTLEIQRTEQGDSAMYLCASSSHTQGVAQNIQYFGAGTRLSVL.

V is TRBV7-9 and J is TRBJ1-2, with D uncertain. V lost 3 bases and J lost 3, with 14 bases in between. The CDR3 consists of 15 residues. CDR1 is SEHNR, CDR2 FQNEAQ, per germline (reference sequence). The CDR3 DNA sequence: TGTGCCAGCAGCTTCAGCTACGGACGGGACTATGGCTACACCTTC. Its protein is CASSFSYGRDYGYTF.

J is TRBJ2-1 and V is TRBV11-3; 10 bases agree with TRBD2. The CDR3 consists of 20 residues. Trimming at V came to 3 bases and at J to 10 bases, leaving 24 bases not matched to a gene. The V gene's germline CDR1 is SGHNT and CDR2 YENEEA. CDR3 in amino acids: CASSLGITGTSVGPGKEQFF. In nucleotides, the CDR3 is TGTGCCAGCAGCTTGGGGATAACCGGGACTAGCGTAGGCCCGGGTAAAGAGCAGTTCTTC.

The rearrangement uses TRBV15 and TRBJ1-5; TRBD1 aligns across 7 bases. Germline lookup yields CDR1 LNHNV and CDR2 YYDKDF (reference sequence). V was pared by 2 bases and J by 7 bases, with 8 bases of the junction left unmatched. This CDR3 region has 15 residues. The CDR3 reads CATSRLPPGGQPQHF. DNA for the CDR3: TGTGCCACCAGCAGACTCCCCCCAGGGGGACAGCCCCAGCATTTT. Looking up the rest from reference TRBV15 and TRBJ1-5 gives the full variable domain: DAMVIQNPRYQVTQFGKPVTLSCSQTLNHNVMYWYQQKSSQAPKLLFHYYDKDFNNEADTPDNFQSRRPNTSFCFLDIRSPGLGDTAMYLCATSRLPPGGQPQHFGDGTRLSIL.

Notes on this clonotype: The germline gene is not matched at one end of the junction; a read error may be the cause. This rearrangement joins TRBV7-6 to TRBJ2-7; D unresolved. Germline values: CDR1 SGHVS, CDR2 FNYEAQ. The CDR3 loop spans 12 amino acids. The CDR3 sequence: CVSSPEKGEQYF. CDR3 coding DNA: TGTGTCAGCAGCCCCGAAAAGGGCGAGCAGTACTTC.

In its sample, this clonotype was seen a few times. The chain combines TRBV5-4 with TRBJ1-3; D possibly corresponds to TRBD1 (5 bases). The V and J ends lost 1 base and 1 base respectively, with 9 bases between them. Germline V gene lookup returns CDR1 SGHNT and CDR2 YYREEE (reference sequence). The CDR3 has 15 residues. The CDR3 sequence is CASSLLGDSGNTIYF. As DNA, the CDR3 is TGTGCCAGCAGCTTGTTGGGGGATTCTGGAAACACCATATATTTT.

The chain carries TRBV10-3 and TRBJ2-5; the D gene is possibly TRBD1 (6 bases). The germline V gene has CDR1 ENHRY and CDR2 SYGVKD. CDR3 size: 16 residues. V lost 8 bases and J lost 1, with 20 bases in between. The CDR3 protein is CAIGKGDNLLQETQYF. DNA for the CDR3: TGTGCCATCGGAAAAGGGGACAACCTACTCCAAGAGACCCAGTACTTC.

The chain links TRBV7-6 to TRBJ2-5; D is unresolved. V was shortened by 0 bases and J by 1 base, with 18 bases between the two germline ends. The CDR3 length is 18 residues. CDR1 is SGHVS, CDR2 FNYEAQ, per germline. The CDR3: CASSLAVTIGRIQETQYF. CDR3 DNA sequence: TGTGCCAGCAGCTTAGCGGTTACAATCGGAAGGATCCAAGAGACCCAGTACTTC.

In this sample, this clonotype turned up many times. The chain uses TRBV7-9 and TRBJ1-2; no clear D gene. The germline V gene has CDR1 SEHNR and CDR2 FQNEAQ (reference sequence). With 3 bases removed from V and 5 bases from J, the gap between germline ends came to 10 bases. The CDR3 has 13 amino acids. The DNA of the CDR3 is TGTGCCAGCAGCTTCAACCGAGGGTATGGCTACACCTTC. Protein sequence: CASSFNRGYGYTF.

V usage is TRBV7-9 and J usage is TRBJ1-4, with TRBD1 matching over 9 bases. The CDR3 runs to 14 residues. The germline V gene has CDR1 SEHNR and CDR2 FQNEAQ (reference sequence). V was pared by 7 bases and J by 3 bases, with 3 bases of the junction left unmatched. CDR3 residues: CASTRTGANEKLFF. CDR3 in DNA: TGTGCCAGCACCCGGACAGGGGCTAATGAAAAACTGTTTTTT.

The sample holds many counts of this clonotype. The chain has TRBV7-9 and TRBJ1-2; possible D gene TRBD1, 5 bases. Trimming stripped 2 bases from V and 0 bases from J, with 16 bases between. The germline gives CDR1 SEHNR, CDR2 FQNEAQ (reference sequence). This CDR3 contains 17 residues. For the CDR3, the DNA is TGTGCCAGCAGCTTACCGGGGGGAGCGATAACTAACTATGGCTACACCTTC. Its translation is CASSLPGGAITNYGYTF.

V and J are TRBV10-2 and TRBJ2-3; a weak D match, TRBD1 (5 bases). The CDR3 has 15 residues. The germline V gene encodes CDR1 WSHSY and CDR2 SAAADI. V lost 3 bases and J 8 bases, leaving 18 bases between the germline ends. The CDR3 region is CASSERGSIKVTQYF. CDR3 nucleotide sequence: TGCGCCAGCAGTGAAAGGGGCAGTATCAAGGTTACGCAGTATTTT.

In this sample, this clonotype turned up a few times. V usage is TRBV2 and J usage is TRBJ2-7, with D perhaps matching TRBD1 or TRBD2 (6 bases each). The V end was cut by 11 bases, the J end by 6 bases, with 17 bases between. Germline-derived CDR1 and CDR2 are SNHLY and FYNNEI. The CDR3 extends over 12 amino acids. CDR3 in DNA: TGTGCCTTGGAGGGGCAGGGGTCCGAGCAGTACGTC. It encodes CALEGQGSEQYV.

This clonotype turned up a few times. This rearrangement joins TRBV6-1 to TRBJ2-1; 14 positions match TRBD2. Germline CDR1 is MNHNS and CDR2 is SASEGT. This CDR3 comprises 16 residues. CDR3 residues: CGCSDLGLAGEYEQFF. The CDR3 region has the DNA TGTGGGTGCAGTGACCTGGGACTAGCGGGGGAGTATGAGCAGTTCTTC.

The gene calls are TRBV6-2 or TRBV6-3 and TRBJ2-3; D may be TRBD1 (6 bases). The CDR3 runs to 16 residues. The V gene's germline CDR1 is MNHEY and CDR2 SVGEGT. V lost 8 bases and J lost 2, with 20 bases in between. CDR3 DNA: TGTGCCAGCCCAAGGGACACAGCGACCCCCACAGATACGCAGTATTTT. It is translated as CASPRDTATPTDTQYF.

The chain links TRBV19 to TRBJ2-2, with D unresolved. Germline CDR1 LNHDA, CDR2 SQIVND (reference sequence). The V gene lost 7 bases and the J gene lost 4 bases, with 7 bases spanning the gap. The CDR3 is 12 amino acids. CDR3 in amino acids: CASTPPTGELFF. The CDR3 DNA is TGTGCCAGTACCCCCCCCACCGGGGAGCTGTTTTTT.

This clonotype was observed a handful of times. Here the CDR3 reads CASSLGSSTYNEQFF. Written as DNA, the CDR3 is TGTGCCAGCAGCTTAGGTTCTAGTACCTACAATGAGCAGTTCTTC. This chain uses TRBV7-6 with TRBJ2-1, with D unclear. In germline, CDR1 is SGHVS, CDR2 FNYEAQ. CDR3 length: 15 amino acids. V was shortened by 1 base and J by 2 bases, with 9 bases between the two germline ends.

In this sample, this clonotype turned up a few times. The genes are TRBV6-2 or TRBV6-3 and TRBJ2-5, with 8 bases fitting TRBD2. The length of the CDR3 is 14 residues. The junction had 7 bases not matched to a gene; V was cut back by 7 bases and J by 3 bases. Germline V gene data show CDR1 as MNHEY and CDR2 as SVGEGT. The CDR3 here is CASNPAGAKETQYF. The CDR3 nucleotides read TGTGCCAGCAACCCAGCGGGGGCCAAAGAGACCCAGTACTTC.

The sample holds a few counts of this clonotype. This chain uses TRBV7-8 with TRBJ2-5; D might be TRBD1 or TRBD2, each matching 5 bases. Trimming took 1 base from V and 4 from J, leaving 10 bases between them. Germline values: CDR1 SGHVS, CDR2 FQNEAQ. CDR3 length: 14 residues. Written as DNA, the CDR3 is TGTGCCAGCAGCTTAGTACTTGGGGGAGAGACCCAGTACTTC. Its translation: CASSLVLGGETQYF.

This clonotype was recorded a few times. The CDR3 sequence is CASSWDQPDYNEQFF. CDR3 DNA: TGTGCCAGCAGCTGGGACCAACCTGATTACAATGAGCAGTTCTTC. The chain couples TRBV27 to TRBJ2-1; D may correspond to TRBD1 or TRBD2 (5 bases each). Germline loops: CDR1 MNHEY, CDR2 SMNVEV (reference sequence). Deletions cut 6 bases from V and 4 bases from J, with 16 bases between. CDR3 size: 15 residues.

The chain carries TRBV6-2 or TRBV6-3 and TRBJ1-1, with TRBD1 identical over 7 bases. V gave up 5 bases and J gave up 11 bases; unmatched junction bases: 8. CDR3 length equals 12 residues. The germline V gene has CDR1 MNHEY and CDR2 SVGEGT. DNA for the CDR3: TGTGCCAGCAGTCCCGGGACAGTCTCCGCTTTCTTT. Translated, it gives CASSPGTVSAFF.

This chain joins TRBV19 and TRBJ1-5, with 11 positions matching TRBD1. The CDR3 has 17 amino acids. Trimming at V came to 5 bases and at J to 5 bases, leaving 11 bases not matched to a gene. Germline CDR1 reads LNHDA; CDR2 reads SQIVND (reference sequence). CDR3 nucleotides: TGTGCCAGTAGTCGGACAGGGGGCGCATGGGGTGATCAGCCCCAGCATTTT. Translation gives CASSRTGGAWGDQPQHF.